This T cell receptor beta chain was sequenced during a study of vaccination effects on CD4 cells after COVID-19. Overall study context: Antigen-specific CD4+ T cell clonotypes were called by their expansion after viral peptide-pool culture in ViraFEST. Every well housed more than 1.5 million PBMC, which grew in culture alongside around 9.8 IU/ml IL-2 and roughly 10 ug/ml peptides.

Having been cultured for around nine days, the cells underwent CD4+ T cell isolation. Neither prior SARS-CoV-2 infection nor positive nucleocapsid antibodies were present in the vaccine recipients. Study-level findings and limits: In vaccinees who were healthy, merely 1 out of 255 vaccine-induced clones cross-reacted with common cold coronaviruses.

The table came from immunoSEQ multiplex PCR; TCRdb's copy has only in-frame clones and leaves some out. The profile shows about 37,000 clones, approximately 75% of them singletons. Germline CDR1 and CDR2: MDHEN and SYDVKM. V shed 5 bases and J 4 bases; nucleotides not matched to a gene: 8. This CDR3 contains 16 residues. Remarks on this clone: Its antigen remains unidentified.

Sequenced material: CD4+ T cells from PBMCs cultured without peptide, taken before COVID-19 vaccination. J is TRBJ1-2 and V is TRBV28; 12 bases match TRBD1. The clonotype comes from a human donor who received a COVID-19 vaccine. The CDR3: CASSPGGTGGFYGYTF. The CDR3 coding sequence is TGTGCCAGCAGTCCCGGGGGGACAGGGGGCTTCTATGGCTACACCTTC.